The clone carrying this T cell receptor beta chain was observed a few times. Its antigen remains unidentified. This CDR3 has 12 amino acids. From germline, CDR1 is LGHDT and CDR2 YNNKEL (reference sequence). V was pared by 9 bases and J by 9 bases, with 15 bases between. Amplified TCR beta CDR3 regions derived from RNA transcripts. The study used the HTBI primer set for a first-round RT-PCR of the TCR CDR3. One entry per CDR3 protein results from TCRdb running MiXCR on the multiplex PCR reads. The table lists approximately 690,000 distinct CDR3 sequences, less than 25% of them singletons. Patients were excluded because of uncontrolled infection, other autoimmune disease, pregnancy or lactation. This sample is drawn from a study of T cells in Graves' hyperthyroidism and ophthalmopathy. Background on the study: Upon initial diagnosis and before any treatment, peripheral blood was collected. Study-wide points: Ophthalmopathy was model-predicted a median roughly 6.5 months pre-onset.

The sequencing input was blood. The TCR was taken from a man aged 25-40 years with Graves' ophthalmopathy. The rearrangement uses TRBV3-1 and TRBJ2-1, with D tentatively TRBD2 (6 bases). The CDR3 coding sequence is TGTGCCAGTGGAAGGGTGCGGGGTGAGCAGTTCTTC. The encoded protein is CASGRVRGEQFF.